This TCR beta chain is drawn from a study of shared clonotypes between healthy human individuals. CD45RA-negative memory and CD45RA+ naive subsets were split from the CD4+ cells. This CDR3 has 13 amino acids. Germline CDR1 and CDR2: MNHNS and SASEGT. V was clipped by 3 bases and J by 6 bases, with 11 bases between them. Clones were sequenced by immunoSEQ multiplex PCR, and TCRdb holds only the in-frame ones, with some missing. Among about 1 million clones listed, about four fifths were seen once. This clone was picked up many times. The chain has TRBV6-1 and TRBJ1-1, with D uncertain. The material sequenced was memory CD4+ T cells from PBMCs. Subset in this sample: CD45RA-negative fraction. The receptor comes from a man aged 18-30 years in good health. Some clones in this sample may be carry-over from other donors' samples. CDR3 loop: CASSDASRAEAFF. DNA for the CDR3: TGTGCCAGCAGTGACGCCTCGAGGGCTGAAGCTTTCTTT.